This T cell receptor (beta chain) originates from a study of response to subunit inactivated influenza vaccine. General study results and limits: Each seasonal influenza vaccination, the authors suggested, recruits few new T cells.

Via MiXCR, TCRdb re-called the RT-PCR reads, giving one row per CDR3 protein. This table holds more than 400,000 distinct CDR3 sequences, around 9.9% found once. CDR3 length: 13 residues. CDR1 and CDR2 from the germline V gene are MGHDK and SYGVNS. J lost 13 bases, V lost 4 bases, and 3 bases had no gene match. This clonotype has a count of ten or more. Its antigen is still unknown. This chain uses TRBV25-1 with TRBJ1-6; TRBD1 matches 11 bases. This TCR came from a man aged 45-60 years who received an inactivated influenza vaccine. The sequences come from PBMCs from blood, collected roughly 46 days after vaccination. CDR3 nucleotide sequence: TGTGCCAGCAGTGCGCGGGACAGGGGGCCCCTCCACTTT. Encoded protein: CASSARDRGPLHF. The full variable domain, its missing parts supplied by reference TRBV25-1 and TRBJ1-6, is EADIYQTPRYLVIGTGKKITLECSQTMGHDKMYWYQQDPGMELHLIHYSYGVNSTEKGDLSSESTVSRIRTEHFPLTLESARPSHTSQYLCASSARDRGPLHFGNGTRLTVT.